Below are 6 T cell receptor beta chains sequenced from a single sample in a study of CD8+ T cells in alopecia areata. Reverse transcribed after extraction, RNA yielded cDNA as the sequencing template. TCRdb keeps only in-frame clones here, not all; method: immunoSEQ multiplex PCR. The repertoire holds 200,000 to 250,000 clones, with just over 65% as singletons. Specified treatment: oral pan-JAK inhibitor, 5-10 mg twice daily. Sample: CD4+ T cells sorted from blood, taken at approximately week 45, from a patient treated with tofacitinib. The receptors stem from a human donor with alopecia areata.

This rearrangement joins TRBV7-7 to TRBJ2-1; D might be TRBD1 (5 bases). Trimming cost V 4 bases and J 7 bases, with 11 bases left between them. Germline V gives CDR1 SSHAT, CDR2 FNYEAQ (reference sequence). This CDR3 spans 13 amino acids. The CDR3 sequence is CASSSDAGNEQFF. DNA for the CDR3: TGTGCCAGCAGCTCGGATGCAGGGAATGAGCAGTTCTTC.

This clone was detected only once. This chain joins TRBV19 and TRBJ1-5; TRBD1 might be the D (6 bases). This CDR3 has 17 residues. Trimming left V 0 bases short and J 4 bases short, with 16 bases between. Germline assignment: CDR1 LNHDA and CDR2 SQIVND (reference sequence). The CDR3 nucleotides are TGTGCCAGTAGTATAGATCAAGGGGGGCCGCCTAATCAGCCCCAGCATTTT. It encodes CASSIDQGGPPNQPQHF.

The J gene is TRBJ1-2, the V gene TRBV19; D uncertain. The V and J ends lost 5 bases and 4 bases respectively, with 17 bases between them. CDR3 size: 15 residues. Germline CDR1 LNHDA, CDR2 SQIVND (reference sequence). The CDR3 DNA is TGTGCCAGTAGTGACGACCTAGACGGACTCTATGGCTACACCTTC. Encoded protein: CASSDDLDGLYGYTF. The entire variable domain, with the rest obtained from reference TRBV19 and TRBJ1-2, is as follows: DGGITQSPKYLFRKEGQNVTLSCEQNLNHDAMYWYRQDPGQGLRLIYYSQIVNDFQKGDIAEGYSVSREKKESFPLTVTSAQKNPTAFYLCASSDDLDGLYGYTFGSGTRLTVV.

This chain connects TRBV7-2 to TRBJ2-7; TRBD2 matches at 14 bases. The germline V gene encodes CDR1 SGHTA and CDR2 FQGNSA. The V and J ends lost 2 bases and 7 bases, in that order; junction bases with no gene match: 10. The CDR3 runs to 17 residues. In nucleotides, the CDR3 is TGTGCCAGCAGCTTACTCGAGACTAGCGGGGGGGCGCGGGAGCAGTACTTC. Its translation: CASSLLETSGGAREQYF.

The chain is built from TRBV7-2 and TRBJ2-3; D remains ambiguous. Trimming took off 5 bases at V and 6 bases at J, with 9 bases between the two ends. CDR3 size: 12 residues. CDR1 and CDR2 (germline): SGHTA, FQGNSA. CDR3 nucleotides: TGTGCCAGCAGCCTCACTCGGGATACGCAGTATTTT. Translation: CASSLTRDTQYF.

CDR3 nucleotides: TGTGCCAGCAGTGGGGACATTAGTACATCTAACTATGGCTACACCTTC. Protein sequence: CASSGDISTSNYGYTF. The genes are TRBV6-1 and TRBJ1-2; D is possibly TRBD1 (6 bases). V lost 4 bases, J lost 0 bases, and 15 bases lay in between. CDR1 MNHNS and CDR2 SASEGT come from the germline V gene. CDR3 size: 16 residues.